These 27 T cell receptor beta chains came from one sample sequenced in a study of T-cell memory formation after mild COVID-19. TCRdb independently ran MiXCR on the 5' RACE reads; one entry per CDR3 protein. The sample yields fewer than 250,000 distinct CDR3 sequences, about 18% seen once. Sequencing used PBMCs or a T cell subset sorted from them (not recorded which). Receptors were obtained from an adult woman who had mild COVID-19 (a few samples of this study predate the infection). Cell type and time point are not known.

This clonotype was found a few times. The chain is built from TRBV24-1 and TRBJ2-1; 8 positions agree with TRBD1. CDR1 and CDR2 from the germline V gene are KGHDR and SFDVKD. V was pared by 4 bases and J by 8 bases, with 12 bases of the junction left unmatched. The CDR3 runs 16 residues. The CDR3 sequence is CATSEGRGRHADEQFF. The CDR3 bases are TGTGCCACCAGTGAGGGCAGGGGGCGACATGCGGATGAGCAGTTCTTC.

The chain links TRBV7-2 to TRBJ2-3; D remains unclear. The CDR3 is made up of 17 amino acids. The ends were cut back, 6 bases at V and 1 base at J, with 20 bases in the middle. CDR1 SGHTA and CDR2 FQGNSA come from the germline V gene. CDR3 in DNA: TGTGCCAGCAGGACGGGCGGTGGAATCGGCGGCACAGATACGCAGTATTTT. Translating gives CASRTGGGIGGTDTQYF. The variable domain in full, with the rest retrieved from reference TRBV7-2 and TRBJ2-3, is GAGVSQSPSNKVTEKGKDVELRCDPISGHTALYWYRQSLGQGLEFLIYFQGNSAPDKSGLPSDRFSAERTGGSVSTLTIQRTQQEDSAVYLCASRTGGGIGGTDTQYFGPGTRLTVL.

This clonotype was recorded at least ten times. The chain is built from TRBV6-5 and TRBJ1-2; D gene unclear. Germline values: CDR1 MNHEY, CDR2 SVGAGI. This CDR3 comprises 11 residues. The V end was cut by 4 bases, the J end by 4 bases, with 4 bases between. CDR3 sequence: CASSSSYGYTF. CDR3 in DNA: TGTGCCAGCAGTTCGTCCTATGGCTACACCTTC.

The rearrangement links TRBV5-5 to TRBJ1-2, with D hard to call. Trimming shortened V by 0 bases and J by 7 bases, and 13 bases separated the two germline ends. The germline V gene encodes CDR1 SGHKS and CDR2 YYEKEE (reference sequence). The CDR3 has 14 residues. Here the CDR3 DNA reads TGTGCCAGCAGCTTGGGGGAATCGTGGGGTGGCTACACCTTC. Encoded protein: CASSLGESWGGYTF.

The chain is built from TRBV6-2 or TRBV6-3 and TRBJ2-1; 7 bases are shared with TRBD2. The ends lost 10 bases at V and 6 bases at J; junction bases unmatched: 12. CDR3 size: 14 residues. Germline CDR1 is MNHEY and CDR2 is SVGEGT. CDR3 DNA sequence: TGTGCCACCCTTAGGACTAGTGGGCCCAATGAGCAGTTCTTC. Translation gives CATLRTSGPNEQFF.

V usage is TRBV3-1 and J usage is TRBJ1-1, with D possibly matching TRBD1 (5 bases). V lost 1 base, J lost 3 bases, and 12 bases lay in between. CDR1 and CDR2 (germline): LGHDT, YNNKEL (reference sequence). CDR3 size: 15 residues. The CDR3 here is CASSQGWGLDTEAFF. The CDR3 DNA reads TGTGCCAGCAGCCAAGGATGGGGACTGGACACTGAAGCTTTCTTT. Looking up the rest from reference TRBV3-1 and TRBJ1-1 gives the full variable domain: DTAVSQTPKYLVTQMGNDKSIKCEQNLGHDTMYWYKQDSKKFLKIMFSYNNKELIINETVPNRFSPKSPDKAHLNLHINSLELGDSAVYFCASSQGWGLDTEAFFGQGTRLTVV.

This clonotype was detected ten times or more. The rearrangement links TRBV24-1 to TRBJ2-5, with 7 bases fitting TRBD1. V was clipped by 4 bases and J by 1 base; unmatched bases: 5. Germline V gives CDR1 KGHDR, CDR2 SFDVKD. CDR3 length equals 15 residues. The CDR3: CATSDVGQAQETQYF. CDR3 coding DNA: TGTGCCACCAGTGACGTTGGACAGGCCCAAGAGACCCAGTACTTC.

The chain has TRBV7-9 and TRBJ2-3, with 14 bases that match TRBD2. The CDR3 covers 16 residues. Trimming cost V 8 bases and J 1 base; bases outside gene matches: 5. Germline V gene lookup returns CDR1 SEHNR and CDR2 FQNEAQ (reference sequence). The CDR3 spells CASGGLAGVGTDTQYF. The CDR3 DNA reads TGTGCCAGCGGGGGACTAGCGGGAGTCGGCACAGATACGCAGTATTTT.

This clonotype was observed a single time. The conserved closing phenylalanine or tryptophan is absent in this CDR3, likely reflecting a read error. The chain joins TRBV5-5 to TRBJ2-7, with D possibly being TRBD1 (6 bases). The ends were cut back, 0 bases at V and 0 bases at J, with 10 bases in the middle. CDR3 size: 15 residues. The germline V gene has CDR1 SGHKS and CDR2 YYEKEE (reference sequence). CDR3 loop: CASSLGGGFSYEQYL. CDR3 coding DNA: TGTGCCAGCAGCTTGGGTGGGGGCTTCTCCTACGAGCAGTACCTC.

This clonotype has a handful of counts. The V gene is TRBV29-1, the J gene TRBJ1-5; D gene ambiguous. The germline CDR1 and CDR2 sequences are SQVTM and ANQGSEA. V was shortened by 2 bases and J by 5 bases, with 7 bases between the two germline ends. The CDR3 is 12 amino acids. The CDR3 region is CSVESSDQPQHF. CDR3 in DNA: TGCAGCGTTGAATCTTCTGATCAGCCCCAGCATTTT.

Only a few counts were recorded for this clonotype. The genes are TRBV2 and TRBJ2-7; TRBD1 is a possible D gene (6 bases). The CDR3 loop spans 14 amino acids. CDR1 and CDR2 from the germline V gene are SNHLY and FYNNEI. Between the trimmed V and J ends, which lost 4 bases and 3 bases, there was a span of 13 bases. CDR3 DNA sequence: TGTGCCAGCAGTGTCAACCGGGACAACTACGAGCAGTACTTC. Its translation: CASSVNRDNYEQYF. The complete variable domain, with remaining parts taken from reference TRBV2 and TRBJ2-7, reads EPEVTQTPSHQVTQMGQEVILRCVPISNHLYFYWYRQILGQKVEFLVSFYNNEISEKSEIFDDQFSVERPDGSNFTLKIRSTKLEDSAMYFCASSVNRDNYEQYFGPGTRLTVT.

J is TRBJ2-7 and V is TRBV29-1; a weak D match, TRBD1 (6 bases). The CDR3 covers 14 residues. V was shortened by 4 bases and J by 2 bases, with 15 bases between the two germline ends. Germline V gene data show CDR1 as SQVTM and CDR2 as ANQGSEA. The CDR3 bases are TGCAGCGTTGGAAGGGCAGGGGTTCCCTACGAGCAGTACTTC. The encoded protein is CSVGRAGVPYEQYF.

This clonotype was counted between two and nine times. The CDR3 region is CASSSRTGEDEQYF. The CDR3 nucleotides read TGTGCCAGTAGTTCCCGGACAGGGGAGGACGAGCAGTACTTC. The chain employs TRBV19 and TRBJ2-7; 9 bases align to TRBD1. Germline V gene lookup returns CDR1 LNHDA and CDR2 SQIVND (reference sequence). The CDR3 is 14 amino acids. The V gene end was trimmed by 5 bases and the J gene end by 5 bases; junction bases not matched to a gene: 7.

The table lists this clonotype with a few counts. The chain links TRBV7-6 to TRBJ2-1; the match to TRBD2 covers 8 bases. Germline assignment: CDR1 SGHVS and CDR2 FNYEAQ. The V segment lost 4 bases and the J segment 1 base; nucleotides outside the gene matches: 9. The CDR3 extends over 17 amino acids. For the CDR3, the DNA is TGTGCCAGCAGCTCCACGGGGGGGGCGCTATCCTACAATGAGCAGTTCTTC. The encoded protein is CASSSTGGALSYNEQFF.

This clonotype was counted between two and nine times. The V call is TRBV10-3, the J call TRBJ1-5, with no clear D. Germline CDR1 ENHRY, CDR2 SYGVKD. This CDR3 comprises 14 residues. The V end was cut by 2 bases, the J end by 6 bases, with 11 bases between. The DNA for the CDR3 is TGTGCCATCAGTGAGGGCGTTGGCAGTCAGCCCCAGCATTTT. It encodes CAISEGVGSQPQHF.

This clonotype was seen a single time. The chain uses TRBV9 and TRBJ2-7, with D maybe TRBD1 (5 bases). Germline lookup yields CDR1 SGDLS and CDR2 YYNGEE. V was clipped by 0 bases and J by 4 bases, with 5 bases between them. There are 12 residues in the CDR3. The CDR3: CASSVEGYEQYF. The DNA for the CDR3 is TGTGCCAGCAGCGTAGAGGGGTACGAGCAGTACTTC. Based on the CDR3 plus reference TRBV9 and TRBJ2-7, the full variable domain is DSGVTQTPKHLITATGQRVTLRCSPRSGDLSVYWYQQSLDQGLQFLIQYYNGEERAKGNILERFSAQQFPDLHSELNLSSLELGDSALYFCASSVEGYEQYFGPGTRLTVT.

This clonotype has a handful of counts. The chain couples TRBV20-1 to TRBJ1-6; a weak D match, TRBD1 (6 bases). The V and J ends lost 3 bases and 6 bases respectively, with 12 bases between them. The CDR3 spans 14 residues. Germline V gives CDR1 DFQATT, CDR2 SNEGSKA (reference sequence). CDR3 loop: CSASVVGGNSPLHF. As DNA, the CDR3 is TGCAGTGCTAGTGTGGTAGGGGGTAATTCACCCCTCCACTTT.

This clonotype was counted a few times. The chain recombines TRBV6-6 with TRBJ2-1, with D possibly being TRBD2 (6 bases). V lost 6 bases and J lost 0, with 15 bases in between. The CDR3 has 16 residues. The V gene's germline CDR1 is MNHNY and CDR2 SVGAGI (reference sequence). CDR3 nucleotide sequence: TGTGCCAGCAGCGGGTTGGGGGGAAGCTCCTACAATGAGCAGTTCTTC. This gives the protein CASSGLGGSSYNEQFF.

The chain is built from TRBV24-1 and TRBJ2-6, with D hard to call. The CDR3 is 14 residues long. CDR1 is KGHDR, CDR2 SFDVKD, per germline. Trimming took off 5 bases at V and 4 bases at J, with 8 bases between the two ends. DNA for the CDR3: TGTGCCACCAGTGCGGCTTTGGGGGCCAACGTCCTGACTTTC. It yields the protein CATSAALGANVLTF.

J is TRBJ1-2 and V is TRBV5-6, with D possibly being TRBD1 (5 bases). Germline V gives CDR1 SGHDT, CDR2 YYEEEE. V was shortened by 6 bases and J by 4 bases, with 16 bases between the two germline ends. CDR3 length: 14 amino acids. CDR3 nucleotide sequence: TGTGCCAGCACCCCGTGGGGGTTAATCTATGGCTACACCTTC. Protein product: CASTPWGLIYGYTF.

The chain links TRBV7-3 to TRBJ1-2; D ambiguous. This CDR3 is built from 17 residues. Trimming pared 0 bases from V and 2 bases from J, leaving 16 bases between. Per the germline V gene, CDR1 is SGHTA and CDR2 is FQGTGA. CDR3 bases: TGTGCCAGCAGCTTAACGATTGGTGTCGGAACAAACTATGGCTACACCTTC. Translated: CASSLTIGVGTNYGYTF.

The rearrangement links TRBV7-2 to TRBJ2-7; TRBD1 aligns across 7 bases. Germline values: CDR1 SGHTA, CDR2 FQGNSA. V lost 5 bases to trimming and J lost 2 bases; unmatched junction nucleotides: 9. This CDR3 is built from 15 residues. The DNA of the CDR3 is TGTGCCAGCAGCCCCCACCTTGGACAGGCCTACGAGCAGTACTTC. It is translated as CASSPHLGQAYEQYF.

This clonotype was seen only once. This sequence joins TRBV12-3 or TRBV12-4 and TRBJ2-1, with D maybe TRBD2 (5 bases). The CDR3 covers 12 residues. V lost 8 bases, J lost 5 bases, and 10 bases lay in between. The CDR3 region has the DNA TGTGCCAGCCGGGGAATTAACAATGAGCAGTTCTTC. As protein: CASRGINNEQFF.

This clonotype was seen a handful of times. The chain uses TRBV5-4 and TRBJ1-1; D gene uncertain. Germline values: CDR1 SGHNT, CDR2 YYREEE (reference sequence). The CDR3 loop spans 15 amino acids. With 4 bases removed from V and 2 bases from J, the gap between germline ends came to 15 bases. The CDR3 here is CASSLPLRGNTEAFF. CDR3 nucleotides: TGTGCCAGCAGCCTTCCTTTACGGGGAAACACTGAAGCTTTCTTT.

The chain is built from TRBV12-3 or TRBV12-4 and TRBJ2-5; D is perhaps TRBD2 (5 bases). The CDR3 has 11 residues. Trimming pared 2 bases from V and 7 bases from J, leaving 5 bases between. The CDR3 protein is CASSLSGTQYF. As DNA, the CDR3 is TGTGCCAGCAGTTTAAGCGGGACCCAGTACTTC.

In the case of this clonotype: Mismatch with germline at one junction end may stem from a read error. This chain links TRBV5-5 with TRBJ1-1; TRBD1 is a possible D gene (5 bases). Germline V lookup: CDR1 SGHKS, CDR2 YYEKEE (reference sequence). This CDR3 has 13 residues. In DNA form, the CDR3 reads TGTGCCAGCAGCATTGGGGGGAAGACTGAAGCTATCTTT. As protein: CASSIGGKTEAIF.

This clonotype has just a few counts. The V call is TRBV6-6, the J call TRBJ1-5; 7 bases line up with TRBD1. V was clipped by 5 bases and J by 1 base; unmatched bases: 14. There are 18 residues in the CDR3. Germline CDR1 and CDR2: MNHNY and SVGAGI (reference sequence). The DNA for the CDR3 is TGTGCCAGCAGTCCCCATACCTCGGGACAGTCGAGCAATCAGCCCCAGCATTTT. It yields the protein CASSPHTSGQSSNQPQHF.